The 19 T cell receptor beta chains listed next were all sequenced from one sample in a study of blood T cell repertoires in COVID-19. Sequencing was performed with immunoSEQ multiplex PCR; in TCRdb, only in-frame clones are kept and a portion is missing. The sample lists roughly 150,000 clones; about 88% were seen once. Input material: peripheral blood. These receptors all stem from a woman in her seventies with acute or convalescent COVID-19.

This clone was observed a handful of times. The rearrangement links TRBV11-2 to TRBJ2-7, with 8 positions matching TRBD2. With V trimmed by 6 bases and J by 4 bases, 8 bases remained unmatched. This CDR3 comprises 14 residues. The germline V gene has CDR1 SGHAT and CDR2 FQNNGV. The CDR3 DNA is TGTGCCAGCAGACGAGGACTAGCTGCTTACGAGCAGTACTTC. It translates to CASRRGLAAYEQYF.

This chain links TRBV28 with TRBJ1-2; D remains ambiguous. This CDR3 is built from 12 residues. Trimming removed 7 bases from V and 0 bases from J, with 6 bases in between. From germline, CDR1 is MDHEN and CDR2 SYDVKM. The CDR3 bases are TGTGCCAGCACGGTGGCTAACTATGGCTACACCTTC. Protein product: CASTVANYGYTF.

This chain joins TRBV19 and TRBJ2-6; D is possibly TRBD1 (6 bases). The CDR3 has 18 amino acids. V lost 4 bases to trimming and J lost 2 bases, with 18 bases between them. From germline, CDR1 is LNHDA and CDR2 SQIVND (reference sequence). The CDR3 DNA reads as TGTGCCAGTAGTAATTATCACACAGGGTTAGCTGGGGCCAACGTCCTGACTTTC. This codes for CASSNYHTGLAGANVLTF.

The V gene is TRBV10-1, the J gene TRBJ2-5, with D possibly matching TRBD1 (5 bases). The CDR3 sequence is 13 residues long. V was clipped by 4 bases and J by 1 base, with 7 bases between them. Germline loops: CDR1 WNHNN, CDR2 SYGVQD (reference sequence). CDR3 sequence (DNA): TGCGCCAGCAGTGGGGGCACCCAAGAGACCCAGTACTTC. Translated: CASSGGTQETQYF.

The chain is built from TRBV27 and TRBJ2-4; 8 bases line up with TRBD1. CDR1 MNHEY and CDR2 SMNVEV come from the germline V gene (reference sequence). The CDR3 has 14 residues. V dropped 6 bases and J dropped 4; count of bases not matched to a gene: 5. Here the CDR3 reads CASSPRTGKNIQYF. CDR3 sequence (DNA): TGTGCCAGCAGCCCGAGGACAGGGAAAAACATTCAGTACTTC.

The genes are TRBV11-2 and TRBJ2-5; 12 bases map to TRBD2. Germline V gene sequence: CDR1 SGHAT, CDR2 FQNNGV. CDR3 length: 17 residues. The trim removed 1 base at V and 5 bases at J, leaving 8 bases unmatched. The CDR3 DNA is TGTGCCAGCAGCTTAGGGCTAGCGGGGGGGCCTCGGGAGACCCAGTACTTC. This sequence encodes CASSLGLAGGPRETQYF.

CDR3 protein: CASSETTRRALLMEAFF. CDR3 in DNA: TGTGCCAGCAGTGAAACAACCCGGAGGGCACTCCTTATGGAAGCTTTCTTT. The chain couples TRBV6-1 to TRBJ1-1, with D uncertain. This CDR3 comprises 17 residues. V gave up 2 bases and J gave up 8 bases, with 24 bases separating them. Looked up from germline, CDR1 is MNHNS and CDR2 is SASEGT.

CDR3 sequence reads: CASSSTGQGTGYTF. Here the CDR3 DNA reads TGTGCCAGCAGCAGTACGGGACAGGGAACGGGCTACACCTTC. The rearrangement uses TRBV2 and TRBJ1-2; 9 positions agree with TRBD1. V lost 6 bases and J lost 8; bases outside the gene matches: 10. The germline CDR1 and CDR2 sequences are SNHLY and FYNNEI. The CDR3 runs to 14 residues.

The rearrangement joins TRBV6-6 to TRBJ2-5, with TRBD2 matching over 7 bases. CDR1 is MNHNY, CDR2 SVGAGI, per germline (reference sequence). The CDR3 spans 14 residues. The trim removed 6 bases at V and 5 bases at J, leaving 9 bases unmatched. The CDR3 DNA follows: TGTGCCAGCAGAGCGGGACTATCCACGGAGACCCAGTACTTC. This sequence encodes CASRAGLSTETQYF.

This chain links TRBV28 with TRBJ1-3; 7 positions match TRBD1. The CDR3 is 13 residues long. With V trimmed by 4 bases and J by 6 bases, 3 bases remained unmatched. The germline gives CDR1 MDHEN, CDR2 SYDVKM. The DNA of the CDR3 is TGTGCCAGCAGTTCGGGACAGCCAAACACCATATATTTT. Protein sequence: CASSSGQPNTIYF.

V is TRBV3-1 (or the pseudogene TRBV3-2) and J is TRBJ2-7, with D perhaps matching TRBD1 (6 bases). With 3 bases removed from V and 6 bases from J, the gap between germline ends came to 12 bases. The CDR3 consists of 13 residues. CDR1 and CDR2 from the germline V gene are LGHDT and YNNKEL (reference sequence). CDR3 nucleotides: TGTGCCAGCAGCCACCAGGGACAAGCCGAGCAGTACGTC. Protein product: CASSHQGQAEQYV.

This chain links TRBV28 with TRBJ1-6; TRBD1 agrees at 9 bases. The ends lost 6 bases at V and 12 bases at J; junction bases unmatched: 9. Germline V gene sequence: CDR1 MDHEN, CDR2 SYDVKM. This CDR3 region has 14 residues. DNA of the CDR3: TGTGCCAGCAGGCCGGGACAGGGTGGTCAACCCCTCCACTTT. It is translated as CASRPGQGGQPLHF.

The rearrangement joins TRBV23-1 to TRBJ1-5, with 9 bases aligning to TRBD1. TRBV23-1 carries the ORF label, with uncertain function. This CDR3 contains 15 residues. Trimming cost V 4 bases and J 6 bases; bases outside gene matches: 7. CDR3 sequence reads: CASSLGDRVGQPQHF. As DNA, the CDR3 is TGCGCCAGCAGTCTTGGGGACAGGGTCGGTCAGCCCCAGCATTTT.

The CDR3: CASSQAAMRGTETQYF. The DNA for the CDR3 is TGCGCCAGCAGCCAAGCCGCTATGCGGGGCACAGAGACCCAGTACTTC. The chain couples TRBV4-3 to TRBJ2-5; possible D gene TRBD2, 6 bases. The CDR3 extends over 16 amino acids. V gave up 1 base and J gave up 4 bases, with 16 bases separating them. The germline CDR1 and CDR2 sequences are LGHNA and YSLEER.

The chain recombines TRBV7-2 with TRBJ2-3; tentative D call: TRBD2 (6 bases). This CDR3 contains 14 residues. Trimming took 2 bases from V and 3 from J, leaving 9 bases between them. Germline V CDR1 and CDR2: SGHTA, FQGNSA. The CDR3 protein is CASSLISGTDTQYF. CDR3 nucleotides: TGTGCCAGCAGCTTAATTAGCGGAACAGATACGCAGTATTTT. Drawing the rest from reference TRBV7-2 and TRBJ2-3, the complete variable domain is GAGVSQSPSNKVTEKGKDVELRCDPISGHTALYWYRQSLGQGLEFLIYFQGNSAPDKSGLPSDRFSAERTGGSVSTLTIQRTQQEDSAVYLCASSLISGTDTQYFGPGTRLTVL.

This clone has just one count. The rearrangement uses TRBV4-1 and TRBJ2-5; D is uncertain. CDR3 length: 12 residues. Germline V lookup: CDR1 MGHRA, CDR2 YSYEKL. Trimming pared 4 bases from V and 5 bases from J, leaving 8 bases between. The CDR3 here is CASSLDRETQYF. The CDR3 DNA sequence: TGCGCCAGCAGCCTCGATCGGGAGACCCAGTACTTC.

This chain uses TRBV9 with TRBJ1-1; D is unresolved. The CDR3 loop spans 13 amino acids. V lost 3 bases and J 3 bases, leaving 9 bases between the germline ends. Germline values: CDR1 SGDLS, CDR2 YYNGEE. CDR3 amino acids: CASSELSDTEAFF. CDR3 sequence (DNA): TGTGCCAGCAGCGAACTCTCCGACACTGAAGCTTTCTTT.

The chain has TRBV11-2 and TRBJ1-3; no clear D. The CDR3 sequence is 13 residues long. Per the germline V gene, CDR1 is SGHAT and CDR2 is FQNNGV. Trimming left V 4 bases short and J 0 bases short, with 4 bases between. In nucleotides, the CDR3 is TGTGCCAGCAGCTCGAGCTCTGGAAACACCATATATTTT. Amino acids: CASSSSSGNTIYF. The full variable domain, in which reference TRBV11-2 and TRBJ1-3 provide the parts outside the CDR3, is EAGVAQSPRYKIIEKRQSVAFWCNPISGHATLYWYQQILGQGPKLLIQFQNNGVVDDSQLPKDRFSAERLKGVDSTLKIQPAKLEDSAVYLCASSSSSGNTIYFGEGSWLTVV.

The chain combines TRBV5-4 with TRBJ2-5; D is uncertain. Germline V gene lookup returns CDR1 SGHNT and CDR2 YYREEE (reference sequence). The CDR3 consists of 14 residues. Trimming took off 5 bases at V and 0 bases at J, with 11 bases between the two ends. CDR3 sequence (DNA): TGTGCCAGCAGTCCAAACACCTACCAAGAGACCCAGTACTTC. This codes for CASSPNTYQETQYF. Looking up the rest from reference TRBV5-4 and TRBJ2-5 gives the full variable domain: ETGVTQSPTHLIKTRGQQVTLRCSSQSGHNTVSWYQQALGQGPQFIFQYYREEENGRGNFPPRFSGLQFPNYSSELNVNALELDDSALYLCASSPNTYQETQYFGPGTRLLVL.